The clone carrying this T cell receptor (beta chain) was detected only once. As yet, its antigen is unknown. Profiling relied on immunoSEQ multiplex PCR, and the TCRdb table lists in-frame clones only, not all of them. The table shows 95,000 to 100,000 clones, with roughly 80% occurring only once. The V end lost 7 bases, the J end lost 7 bases, and 10 bases lay between the germline ends. The CDR3 has 12 residues. Germline V lookup: CDR1 SEHNR, CDR2 FQNEAQ (reference sequence). This sample was included in a study of OX40 agonist ivuxolimab in advanced cancers. General study points: Expanded clones belonging to CD8+ T cells outnumbered, on average, those of CD4+. At 0.1 to 3.0 mg/kg and by week 6, CD4+ and CD8+ T cells in the blood had expanded clonally. It was also the case that some nonresponders had low normalized T-cell clonal expansion.

The receptor's source is an adult with an advanced solid tumor such as melanoma, head and neck, liver or kidney cancer. The sample here was CD4+ or CD8+ T cells sorted from blood, taken in a trial of the OX40 agonist ivuxolimab. The gene calls are TRBV7-9 and TRBJ1-4; the D gene is possibly TRBD1 (5 bases). Written as DNA, the CDR3 is TGTGCCAGCACCGCTGGGGCTGAAAAACTGTTTTTT. This sequence encodes CASTAGAEKLFF.